The 32 T cell receptor beta chains below all came from one sample that was sequenced in a study of blood T cell repertoires in COVID-19. The protocol was immunoSEQ multiplex PCR, while the TCRdb copy is restricted to in-frame clones and leaves out a portion. This table holds fewer than 250,000 clones, roughly nine tenths found once. The material sequenced was PBMCs or T cells enriched from blood (not recorded which). The receptors were sampled from a woman between 18 and 30 years old who had recovered from COVID-19.

The CDR3 loop reads CASSQKPKTAYTEAFF. As DNA, the CDR3 is TGTGCCAGCAGCCAAAAACCGAAGACAGCTTACACTGAAGCTTTCTTT. The V gene is TRBV3-1 (or the pseudogene TRBV3-2), the J gene TRBJ1-1, with D perhaps matching TRBD1 (5 bases). V was trimmed by 2 bases and J by 3 bases, leaving 16 bases between them. This CDR3 region has 16 residues. Germline-derived CDR1 and CDR2 are LGHDT and YNNKEL (reference sequence).

This clone has only one observation. The chain carries TRBV28 and TRBJ2-5, with TRBD1 matching 7 bases. The CDR3 runs to 14 residues. The germline V gene has CDR1 MDHEN and CDR2 SYDVKM. The J segment lost 9 bases and the V segment lost 9 bases, leaving 16 bases of the junction unmatched. The CDR3 region is CARTPTGTVGPQYF. DNA of the CDR3: TGTGCCAGAACACCTACCGGGACAGTGGGCCCCCAGTACTTC.

V is TRBV25-1 and J is TRBJ2-3, with TRBD1 matching 9 bases. The CDR3 consists of 12 residues. Germline-derived CDR1 and CDR2 are MGHDK and SYGVNS. The CDR3 DNA sequence: TGTCCCGGGACAGGGTGGACAGATACGCAGTATTTT. Protein sequence: CPGTGWTDTQYF. Complete variable domain (other parts from reference TRBV25-1 and TRBJ2-3): EADIYQTPRYLVIGTGKKITLECSQTMGHDKMYWYQQDPGMELHLIHYSYGVNSTEKGDLSSESTVSRIRTEHFPLTLESARPSHTSQYLCPGTGWTDTQYFGPGTRLTVL.

The chain has TRBV4-1 and TRBJ1-2; no reliable D call. The CDR3 is 19 amino acids. V was cut by 3 bases and J by 1 base, with 24 bases left in between. Per germline, CDR1 MGHRA and CDR2 YSYEKL. The chain's CDR3 is CASSHPSRHMERRNYGYTF. The CDR3, as DNA: TGCGCCAGCAGCCATCCGTCAAGACACATGGAACGGCGTAACTATGGCTACACCTTC.

V and J are TRBV10-1 and TRBJ2-1; TRBD2 might be the D (7 bases). CDR3 length: 15 residues. Germline V gene lookup returns CDR1 WNHNN and CDR2 SYGVQD (reference sequence). Between the trimmed V and J ends, which lost 3 bases and 5 bases, there was a span of 14 bases. CDR3 sequence: CASSDPGGPDNEQFF. The CDR3 nucleotides are TGCGCCAGCAGTGACCCGGGGGGCCCAGACAATGAGCAGTTCTTC.

V usage is TRBV4-1 and J usage is TRBJ2-2, with a tentative D call TRBD1 (5 bases). V lost 2 bases to trimming and J lost 1 base, with 5 bases between them. This CDR3 has 14 amino acids. CDR1 is MGHRA and CDR2 is YSYEKL in the germline V gene. The CDR3 bases are TGCGCCAGCAGCCAACAGGGGAACACCGGGGAGCTGTTTTTT. Amino acids: CASSQQGNTGELFF.

This chain joins TRBV7-2 and TRBJ2-7; 10 bases are a match to TRBD1. The CDR3 length is 14 residues. Losses at the gene ends were 4 bases for V and 3 bases for J; bases not matched to a gene: 3. The germline V gene has CDR1 SGHTA and CDR2 FQGNSA. The CDR3 region has the DNA TGTGCCAGCAGCTGGGACAGGGGAAACTACGAGCAGTACTTC. Its translation is CASSWDRGNYEQYF. Together with reference TRBV7-2 and TRBJ2-7, the CDR3 gives the full variable domain: GAGVSQSPSNKVTEKGKDVELRCDPISGHTALYWYRQSLGQGLEFLIYFQGNSAPDKSGLPSDRFSAERTGGSVSTLTIQRTQQEDSAVYLCASSWDRGNYEQYFGPGTRLTVT.

This clone came up once. The chain links TRBV11-2 to TRBJ2-7; 7 positions match TRBD2. This CDR3 contains 14 residues. The V segment lost 1 base and the J segment 2 bases; nucleotides outside the gene matches: 2. The V gene's germline CDR1 is SGHAT and CDR2 FQNNGV. The CDR3 sequence: CASSLVGGTYEQYF. CDR3 DNA sequence: TGTGCCAGCAGCTTAGTGGGGGGGACCTACGAGCAGTACTTC.

The chain couples TRBV12-3 or TRBV12-4 to TRBJ1-1, with 7 bases fitting TRBD1. V lost 7 bases, J lost 1 base, and 3 bases stayed unmatched. This CDR3 spans 13 amino acids. The chain's CDR3 is CASTRTGNTEAFF. DNA of the CDR3: TGTGCCAGCACCAGGACAGGGAACACTGAAGCTTTCTTT.

The J gene is TRBJ2-6, the V gene TRBV5-4; tentative D call: TRBD1 (5 bases). This CDR3 contains 15 residues. Trimming left V 5 bases short and J 0 bases short, with 9 bases between. Germline CDR1 and CDR2: SGHNT and YYREEE (reference sequence). The CDR3 nucleotides read TGTGCCAGCAGTTTCCAGGGCTCTGGGGCCAACGTCCTGACTTTC. Protein: CASSFQGSGANVLTF. Drawing the rest from reference TRBV5-4 and TRBJ2-6, the complete variable domain is ETGVTQSPTHLIKTRGQQVTLRCSSQSGHNTVSWYQQALGQGPQFIFQYYREEENGRGNFPPRFSGLQFPNYSSELNVNALELDDSALYLCASSFQGSGANVLTFGAGSRLTVL.

The chain couples TRBV30 to TRBJ1-1; 9 bases map to TRBD1. CDR1 GTSNPN and CDR2 SVGIG come from the germline V gene (reference sequence). The CDR3 contains 12 residues. The trim removed 3 bases at V and 6 bases at J, leaving 2 bases unmatched. In DNA form, the CDR3 reads TGTGCCTGGAGACAGGGGGCGGCTGAAGCTTTCTTT. Amino acid sequence: CAWRQGAAEAFF.

The V and J genes are TRBV5-1 and TRBJ2-1, with 14 bases fitting TRBD2. J was trimmed by 2 bases and V by 4 bases; bases with no gene match: 8. CDR3 length equals 18 residues. Germline CDR1 reads SGHRS; CDR2 reads YFSETQ. The DNA for the CDR3 is TGCGCCAGCAGCGACCCGGGACTAGCGGGGGCGGCCTACAATGAGCAGTTCTTC. As protein: CASSDPGLAGAAYNEQFF.

The chain joins TRBV7-2 to TRBJ2-7, with 7 bases lining up with TRBD2. J was trimmed by 2 bases and V by 6 bases; bases with no gene match: 10. Germline V gene lookup returns CDR1 SGHTA and CDR2 FQGNSA. CDR3 length: 15 residues. CDR3: CASSSTAGQTYEQYF. The CDR3 coding sequence is TGTGCCAGCAGTTCCACAGCGGGGCAGACCTACGAGCAGTACTTC.

This rearrangement joins TRBV28 to TRBJ1-1, with unresolved D. With 2 bases removed from V and 10 bases from J, the gap between germline ends came to 14 bases. The germline gives CDR1 MDHEN, CDR2 SYDVKM. The CDR3 runs to 13 residues. The CDR3 reads CASSLLREVGAFF. In DNA form, the CDR3 reads TGTGCCAGCAGTTTACTCCGGGAAGTGGGAGCTTTCTTT.

The chain is built from TRBV28 and TRBJ1-2; D unresolved. V was clipped by 8 bases and J by 7 bases, with 11 bases between them. The CDR3 runs to 11 residues. Germline V gives CDR1 MDHEN, CDR2 SYDVKM. The CDR3 region is CASLGYSGYTF. CDR3 sequence (DNA): TGTGCCAGCCTCGGGTACTCTGGCTACACCTTC.

The chain is built from TRBV2 and TRBJ2-2; tentatively, D is TRBD2 (5 bases). The CDR3 has 14 amino acids. The germline gives CDR1 SNHLY, CDR2 FYNNEI. Trimming left V 6 bases short and J 1 base short, with 9 bases between. For the CDR3, the DNA is TGTGCCAGCAGGGGGAGTCAGAACACCGGGGAGCTGTTTTTT. Its translation is CASRGSQNTGELFF.

The chain couples TRBV30 to TRBJ2-5, with D maybe TRBD2 (6 bases). Germline CDR1 GTSNPN, CDR2 SVGIG (reference sequence). V was pared by 1 base and J by 5 bases, with 17 bases between. This CDR3 comprises 15 residues. The CDR3 bases are TGTGCCTGGAGTGCGGGAGCGGGCTCATGGGAGACCCAGTACTTC. Its translation is CAWSAGAGSWETQYF.

CDR3 DNA: TGTGCCAGCAGCCAGGCAGGGGGCTTCTTAGGTGGAAACACCATATATTTT. Translation: CASSQAGGFLGGNTIYF. The rearrangement joins TRBV3-1 (or the pseudogene TRBV3-2) to TRBJ1-3, with 8 bases fitting TRBD1. CDR1 and CDR2 (germline): LGHDT, YNNKEL (reference sequence). The trim removed 3 bases at V and 3 bases at J, leaving 10 bases unmatched. The CDR3 is made up of 17 amino acids.

The chain employs TRBV14 and TRBJ1-6; 12 nucleotides agree with TRBD1. CDR1 is SGHDN, CDR2 FVKESK, per germline. This CDR3 has 17 amino acids. The ends lost 5 bases at V and 5 bases at J; junction bases unmatched: 7. Here the CDR3 DNA reads TGTGCCAGCAGCAACCGGGACAGGGGGCGCGATAATTCACCCCTCCACTTT. Its translation is CASSNRDRGRDNSPLHF.

This chain links TRBV6-5 with TRBJ2-5; 8 bases are shared with TRBD2. The CDR3 is made up of 15 amino acids. The V gene end was trimmed by 5 bases and the J gene end by 5 bases; junction bases not matched to a gene: 10. Germline CDR1 and CDR2: MNHEY and SVGAGI. This CDR3 is CASSLIRGGKETQYF. In DNA form, the CDR3 reads TGTGCCAGCAGTCTCATCCGGGGGGGCAAGGAGACCCAGTACTTC.

The J gene is TRBJ1-1, the V gene TRBV4-1; the D is unclear. Trimming removed 0 bases from V and 5 bases from J, with 13 bases in between. Germline assignment: CDR1 MGHRA and CDR2 YSYEKL. The CDR3 runs 15 residues. CDR3 sequence (DNA): TGCGCCAGCAGCCAAGATTGGCGGTGGGTAACTGAAGCTTTCTTT. Amino acids: CASSQDWRWVTEAFF.

The chain combines TRBV10-1 with TRBJ1-1; unclear D gene. Germline values: CDR1 WNHNN, CDR2 SYGVQD (reference sequence). The CDR3 has 13 residues. V dropped 3 bases and J dropped 9 bases, with 14 bases sitting between them. The CDR3 DNA follows: TGCGCCAGCAGTGACCCCTCCGAGGCCCAAGCTTTCTTT. Translating gives CASSDPSEAQAFF.

CDR3 sequence reads: CSPLLNTEAFF. For the CDR3, the DNA is TGCAGTCCCCTATTGAACACTGAAGCTTTCTTT. The chain uses TRBV20-1 and TRBJ1-1, with D hard to call. CDR3 length: 11 residues. Trimming left V 8 bases short and J 0 bases short, with 7 bases between. CDR1 and CDR2 (germline): DFQATT, SNEGSKA (reference sequence).

The chain joins TRBV7-9 to TRBJ2-4, with a weak D call TRBD1 (6 bases). The length of the CDR3 is 17 residues. V gave up 0 bases and J gave up 3 bases, with 15 bases separating them. CDR1 is SEHNR and CDR2 is FQNEAQ in the germline V gene (reference sequence). CDR3 in amino acids: CASSLASGAAFKNIQYF. The CDR3 DNA reads as TGTGCCAGCAGCTTAGCTTCAGGGGCGGCTTTCAAAAACATTCAGTACTTC. Complete variable domain (other parts from reference TRBV7-9 and TRBJ2-4): DTGVSQNPRHKITKRGQNVTFRCDPISEHNRLYWYRQTLGQGPEFLTYFQNEAQLEKSRLLSDRFSAERPKGSFSTLEIQRTEQGDSAMYLCASSLASGAAFKNIQYFGAGTRLSVL.

Written as DNA, the CDR3 is TGCGCCAGCAGCTTGGCCGGTACAGGGGAAACTAATTCACCCCTCCACTTT. Amino acids: CASSLAGTGETNSPLHF. The chain has TRBV5-1 and TRBJ1-6; 7 bases match TRBD1. The CDR3 length is 17 residues. J was trimmed by 6 bases and V by 0 bases; bases with no gene match: 9. Germline CDR1 and CDR2: SGHRS and YFSETQ.

This chain connects TRBV2 to TRBJ1-6, with D unclear. Trimming took off 3 bases at V and 7 bases at J, with 10 bases between the two ends. This CDR3 contains 14 residues. CDR1 and CDR2 from the germline V gene are SNHLY and FYNNEI. Here the CDR3 DNA reads TGTGCCAGCAGTGAGAACTCTCGGAATTCACCCCTCCACTTT. Amino acid sequence: CASSENSRNSPLHF.

The J gene is TRBJ1-5, the V gene TRBV4-1; D remains unclear. The CDR3 has 15 residues. The germline V gene has CDR1 MGHRA and CDR2 YSYEKL. V dropped 4 bases and J dropped 0 bases, with 10 bases sitting between them. CDR3 coding DNA: TGCGCCAGCAGCCTGACTGACTATAGCAATCAGCCCCAGCATTTT. It translates to CASSLTDYSNQPQHF.

J is TRBJ1-4 and V is TRBV19, with D perhaps matching TRBD1 (6 bases). Trimming removed 6 bases at V and 2 bases at J, with 10 bases between. The CDR3 is made up of 14 amino acids. Germline CDR1 reads LNHDA; CDR2 reads SQIVND (reference sequence). CDR3 amino acids: CASRDRATNEKLFF. CDR3 in DNA: TGTGCCAGTAGGGACAGAGCGACTAATGAAAAACTGTTTTTT.

This sequence joins TRBV4-1 and TRBJ1-1, with 7 bases that match TRBD1. Germline V lookup: CDR1 MGHRA, CDR2 YSYEKL. The CDR3 extends over 12 amino acids. The ends lost 7 bases at V and 6 bases at J; junction bases unmatched: 5. CDR3: CASTEGQSEAFF. The CDR3 DNA reads as TGCGCCAGCACCGAGGGACAGTCTGAAGCTTTCTTT.

The chain has TRBV6-5 and TRBJ2-7; 9 nucleotides match TRBD1. The germline V gene has CDR1 MNHEY and CDR2 SVGAGI. The CDR3 is made up of 15 amino acids. With 6 bases clipped from V and 1 base from J, the junction kept 7 bases outside the gene matches. The CDR3 sequence is CASSQGGQGSYEQYF. DNA for the CDR3: TGTGCCAGCAGCCAAGGGGGACAGGGTTCCTACGAGCAGTACTTC.

The V gene is TRBV27, the J gene TRBJ2-7; D gene ambiguous. From germline, CDR1 is MNHEY and CDR2 SMNVEV (reference sequence). The CDR3 runs to 13 residues. V was pared by 2 bases and J by 4 bases, with 9 bases between. The DNA of the CDR3 is TGTGCCAGCAGTTTAGTGTACGGGTACGAGCAGTACTTC. This gives the protein CASSLVYGYEQYF.

J is TRBJ1-1 and V is TRBV9; TRBD1 aligns across 10 bases. The trim removed 4 bases at V and 3 bases at J, leaving 15 bases unmatched. The germline V gene has CDR1 SGDLS and CDR2 YYNGEE. This CDR3 is 18 amino acids long. CDR3 in DNA: TGTGCCAGCAGCCTCGAGTATGGGACAGGGGTTACGGACACTGAAGCTTTCTTT. This codes for CASSLEYGTGVTDTEAFF.